This TCR beta chain emerged from a study of cytomegalovirus exposure and HLA in healthy donors. Overall study context: Within an early data release were roughly 83 million unique TCRs drawn from HLA-typed donors.

V was pared by 3 bases and J by 8 bases, with 7 bases of the junction left unmatched. Germline V gene sequence: CDR1 SGDLS, CDR2 YYNGEE. There are 15 residues in the CDR3. Use of 60 Vbeta and 13 Jbeta primers characterized the PCR. Profiled with immunoSEQ multiplex PCR; TCRdb holds only in-frame clones, not every one. The sample shows tens of thousands of clones, 65% to 75% of them seen only once. This clone came up a few times. The sequenced sample consisted of PBMCs. This sequence joins TRBV9 and TRBJ1-4, with 10 bases lining up with TRBD1. This clonotype was sampled from a man over 45 in good health and CMV-seropositive. The CDR3: CASSEGGQGSEKLFF. The CDR3 DNA reads as TGTGCCAGCAGCGAGGGGGGACAGGGGAGCGAAAAACTGTTTTTT.